This T cell receptor (beta chain) was sequenced during a study of blood T cell repertoires in COVID-19 (dated by TCRdb to 2018 to 2020). Looking at the study overall: Samples from collaborators originated in the United States, Italy and Spain and spanned both the acute and convalescent phases of COVID-19. The prospective study material was composed of cDNA or gDNA derived from T cells, B-cell-depleted T cells, or PBMCs. Deeply sampled blood TCRbeta repertoires from subjects exposed to, actively infected with, or recovered from COVID-19 were included in the dataset. A freely available public database, intended as a resource for researchers studying the immune response to SARS-CoV-2, is where the repertoires were released. Samples came from the ongoing ImmuneRACE study (first 160 participants) plus 1,254 subjects from 6 global collaborators. The sample metadata nearly always contained a de-identified subject ID, COVID-19 status, age in years and sex. Where available, HLA class I and class II types were obtained from metadata supplied by the sample provider rather than from assay-based typing.

TCRbeta CDR3 regions were amplified from genomic DNA by means of the immunoSEQ Assay, a bias-controlled multiplex PCR. Per the authors' processing: Within the assay, amplification of reference gene primers was used to estimate how many nucleated cells each sample contained. To quantify the absolute abundance of each unique TCRbeta CDR3 rearrangement, sequence reads were collapsed and filtered. Productive Simpson clonality was computed per sample as the square root of Simpson's diversity index over productive rearrangements. Entries here come from immuneACCESS through TCRdb and include only in-frame sequences with V and J called. Some clones fail to appear in such tables; in the studies checked, an unresolved V gene covers under half of the shortfall, and the cause of the remainder is unknown. The V and J calls and the clone size are those of that table, but D and trimming were determined from the DNA. The sample records approximately 250,000 clones, 84% of which are singletons. The ten largest account for about 2.3% of the sample.

Overall study results and their limits: Clinical and demographic metadata were provided uncurated, with the amount varying by source and participant.

Concerning this clone: Its antigen is not yet known. No base quality information exists; no much larger clone differs at one position.

A second Seattle source provided samples from volunteer blood donors who had recovered from COVID-19. Collaborating institutions collected whole blood in K2EDTA tubes following their own protocols. For TCRbeta analysis, collaborators shipped samples as frozen whole blood, isolated PBMCs, or DNA extracted from either of those sample types. From the cysteine up to the phenylalanine, the CDR3 has a length of 16 residues. CDR3 DNA is the only sequence kept; it has 48 bases, read in frame from the first base. V lost 1 base and J lost 3 bases, and the count of bases not matched to a germline gene is 7. The germline V gene sets CDR1 to SGHAT and CDR2 to FQNNGV.

This receptor was taken from a man in his forties who had recovered from COVID-19. The sample was peripheral blood. The chain links TRBV11-2 with TRBJ2-5; 8 central nucleotides agree with TRBD2. The nucleotides read TGTGCCAGCAGCTTAGGTGTGTCAGCGGGGGAAGAGACCCAGTACTTC. Its product reads: CASSLGVSAGEETQYF.